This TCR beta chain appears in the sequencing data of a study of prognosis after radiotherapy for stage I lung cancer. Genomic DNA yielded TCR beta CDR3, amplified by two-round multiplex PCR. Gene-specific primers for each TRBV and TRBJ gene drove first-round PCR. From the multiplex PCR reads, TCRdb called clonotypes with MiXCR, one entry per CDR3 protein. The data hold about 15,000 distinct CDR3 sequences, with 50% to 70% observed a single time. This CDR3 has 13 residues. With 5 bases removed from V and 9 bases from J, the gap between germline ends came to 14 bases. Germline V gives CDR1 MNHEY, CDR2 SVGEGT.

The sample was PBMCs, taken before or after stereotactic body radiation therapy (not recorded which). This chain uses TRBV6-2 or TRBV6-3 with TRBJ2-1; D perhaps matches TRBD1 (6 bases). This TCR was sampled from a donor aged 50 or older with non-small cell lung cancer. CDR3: CASSVVQGVEQFF. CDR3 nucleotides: TGTGCCAGCAGTGTGGTACAGGGCGTTGAGCAGTTCTTC.